Reported below is one TCR beta chain. Its specificity is unknown. The CDR3 covers 15 residues. Trimming removed 6 bases at V and 2 bases at J, with 17 bases between. CDR1 MDHEN and CDR2 SYDVKM come from the germline V gene. After constant-region reverse-primer amplification, full-length variable regions underwent semi-nested PCR with Nested Universal Primer A. MiXCR was run by TCRdb on the 5' RACE reads, yielding one entry per CDR3 protein. The sample carries about 42,000 distinct CDR3 sequences, roughly 31% recorded once. CD4+CD45RO+CD25- cells were isolated as memory CD4+ T cells. Study results and limitations: Greatest tumor Treg TCR overlap was with tumor naive CD4+ cells. In terms of TCR gene usage, tumor memory CD4+ T cells clustered together with blood and lymph node memory CD4+ cells, as well as with lymph node naive CD4+ cells.

The TCR sequence derives from a female donor with breast cancer. Specimen: tumor-infiltrating memory CD4+ T cells sorted from the breast tumor. Subset reported: memory CD4+ T cells, CD4+CD45RO+CD25-. The chain joins TRBV28 to TRBJ2-7, with a possible D match to TRBD2 (6 bases). The CDR3 loop reads CASRPDGRGTYEQYF. The CDR3 DNA sequence: TGTGCCAGCAGACCAGACGGGCGGGGTACCTACGAGCAGTACTTC.